This T cell receptor beta chain originates from a study of cytomegalovirus exposure and HLA in healthy donors. It was with 60 Vbeta and 13 Jbeta primers that the PCR ran. Measured with immunoSEQ multiplex PCR; TCRdb has only the in-frame clones, and not every one. Of some 130,000 clones in the sample, about four fifths were seen once. The CDR3 has 14 residues. Per the germline V gene, CDR1 is SGHKS and CDR2 is YYEKEE (reference sequence). The germline V and J ends were trimmed by 1 base and 3 bases, with 11 bases remaining between them. The sequence was collected from a human donor in good health. The J gene is TRBJ2-7, the V gene TRBV5-5; D ambiguous. Sequencing input: PBMCs. The CDR3 reads CASSLWWQNYEQYF. CDR3 coding DNA: TGTGCCAGCAGCTTGTGGTGGCAGAACTACGAGCAGTACTTC.